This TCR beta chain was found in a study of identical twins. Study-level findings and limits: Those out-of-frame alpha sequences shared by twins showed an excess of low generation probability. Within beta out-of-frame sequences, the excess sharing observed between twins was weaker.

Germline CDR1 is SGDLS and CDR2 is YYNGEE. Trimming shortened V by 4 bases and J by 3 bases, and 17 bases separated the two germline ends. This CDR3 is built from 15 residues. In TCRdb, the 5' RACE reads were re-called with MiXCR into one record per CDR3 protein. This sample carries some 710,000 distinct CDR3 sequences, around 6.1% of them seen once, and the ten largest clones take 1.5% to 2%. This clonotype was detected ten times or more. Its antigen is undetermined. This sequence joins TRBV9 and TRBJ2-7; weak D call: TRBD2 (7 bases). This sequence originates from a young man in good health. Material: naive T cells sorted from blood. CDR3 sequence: CASSLGASGDYEQYF. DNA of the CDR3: TGTGCCAGCAGCCTGGGGGCTAGCGGAGACTACGAGCAGTACTTC.